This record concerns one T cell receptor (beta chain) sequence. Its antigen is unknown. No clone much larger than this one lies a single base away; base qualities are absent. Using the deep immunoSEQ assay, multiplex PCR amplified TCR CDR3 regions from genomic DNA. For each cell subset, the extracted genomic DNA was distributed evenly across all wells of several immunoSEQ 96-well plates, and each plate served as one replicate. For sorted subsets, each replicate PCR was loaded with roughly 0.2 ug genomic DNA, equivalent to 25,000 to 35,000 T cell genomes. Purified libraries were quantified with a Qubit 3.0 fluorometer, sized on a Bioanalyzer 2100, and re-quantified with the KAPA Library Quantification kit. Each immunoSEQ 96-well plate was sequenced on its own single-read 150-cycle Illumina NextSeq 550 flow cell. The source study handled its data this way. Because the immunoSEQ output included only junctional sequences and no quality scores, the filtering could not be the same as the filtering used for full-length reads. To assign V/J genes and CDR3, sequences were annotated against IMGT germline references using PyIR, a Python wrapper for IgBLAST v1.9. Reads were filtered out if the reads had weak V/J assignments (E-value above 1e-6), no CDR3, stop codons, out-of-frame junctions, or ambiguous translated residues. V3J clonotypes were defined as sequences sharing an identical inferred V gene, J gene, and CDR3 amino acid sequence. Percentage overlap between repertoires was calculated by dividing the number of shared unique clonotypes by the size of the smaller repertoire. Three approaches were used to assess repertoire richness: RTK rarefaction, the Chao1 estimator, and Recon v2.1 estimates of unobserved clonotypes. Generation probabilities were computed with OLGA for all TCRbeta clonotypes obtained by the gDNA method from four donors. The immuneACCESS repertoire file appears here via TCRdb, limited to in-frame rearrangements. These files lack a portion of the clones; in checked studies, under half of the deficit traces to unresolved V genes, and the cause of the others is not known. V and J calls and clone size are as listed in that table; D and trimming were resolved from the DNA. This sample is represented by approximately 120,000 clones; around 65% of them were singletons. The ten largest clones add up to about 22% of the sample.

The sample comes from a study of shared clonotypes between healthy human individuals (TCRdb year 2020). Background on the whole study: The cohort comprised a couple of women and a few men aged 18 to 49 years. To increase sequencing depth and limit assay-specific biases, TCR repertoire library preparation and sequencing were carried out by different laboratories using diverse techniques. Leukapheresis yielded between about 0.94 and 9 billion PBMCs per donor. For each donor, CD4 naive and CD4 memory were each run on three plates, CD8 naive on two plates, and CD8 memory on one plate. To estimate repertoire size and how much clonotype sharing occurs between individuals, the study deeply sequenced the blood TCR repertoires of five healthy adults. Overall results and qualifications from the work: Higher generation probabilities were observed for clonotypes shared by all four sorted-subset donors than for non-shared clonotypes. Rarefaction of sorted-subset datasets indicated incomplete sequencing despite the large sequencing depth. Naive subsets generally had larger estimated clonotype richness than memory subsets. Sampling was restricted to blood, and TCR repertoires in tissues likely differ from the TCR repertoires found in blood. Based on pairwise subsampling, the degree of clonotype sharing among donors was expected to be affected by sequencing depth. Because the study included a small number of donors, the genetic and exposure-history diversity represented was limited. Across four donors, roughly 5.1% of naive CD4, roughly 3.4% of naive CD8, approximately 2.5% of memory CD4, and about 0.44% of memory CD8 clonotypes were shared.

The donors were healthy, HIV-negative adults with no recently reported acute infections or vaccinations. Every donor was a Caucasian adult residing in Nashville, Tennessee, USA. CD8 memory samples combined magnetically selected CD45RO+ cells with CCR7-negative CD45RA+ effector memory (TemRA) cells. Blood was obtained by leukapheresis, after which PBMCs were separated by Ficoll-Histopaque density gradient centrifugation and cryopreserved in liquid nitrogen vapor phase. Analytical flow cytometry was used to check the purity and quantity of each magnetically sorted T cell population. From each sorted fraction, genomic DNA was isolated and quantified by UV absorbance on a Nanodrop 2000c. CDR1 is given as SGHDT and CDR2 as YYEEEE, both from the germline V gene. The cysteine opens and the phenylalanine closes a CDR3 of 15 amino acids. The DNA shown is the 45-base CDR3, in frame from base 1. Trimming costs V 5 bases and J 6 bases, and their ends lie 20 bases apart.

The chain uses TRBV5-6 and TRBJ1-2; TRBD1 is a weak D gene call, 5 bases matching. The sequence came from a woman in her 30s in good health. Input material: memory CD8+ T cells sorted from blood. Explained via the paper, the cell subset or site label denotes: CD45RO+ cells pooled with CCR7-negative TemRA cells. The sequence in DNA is TGTGCCAGCAGTAACCGGGACCGCCTATCTAATGGCTACACCTTC. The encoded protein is CASSNRDRLSNGYTF.